This TCR beta chain came from a study of blood T cell repertoires in COVID-19. Germline values: CDR1 MDHEN, CDR2 SYDVKM. V was pared by 6 bases and J by 5 bases, with 9 bases of the junction left unmatched. The CDR3 is 14 residues long. Assay used: immunoSEQ multiplex PCR; TCRdb lists only in-frame clones, some missing. The sample includes about 170,000 clones, 89% seen only once; the top ten take around 0.77%. Participant-given clinical history determined each cohort assignment. The V call is TRBV28, the J call TRBJ2-7; TRBD2 aligns across 8 bases. This sequence originates from a woman aged 18-29 years who had recovered from COVID-19. The sequenced sample was PBMCs or T cells enriched from blood (not recorded which). The CDR3 is CASRGSGSRHEQYF. CDR3 nucleotides: TGTGCCAGCAGGGGGAGCGGGAGTAGGCACGAGCAGTACTTC.